The sequence of this TCR beta chain was determined in a study of blood T cell repertoires in COVID-19. About the study: There were acute and convalescent COVID-19 samples, and they came from the United States, Italy and Spain. In each case, the material was cDNA or gDNA derived from T cells, B-cell-depleted T cells, or PBMCs.

Profiled with immunoSEQ multiplex PCR; TCRdb holds only in-frame clones, not every one. Among about 73,000 clones listed, about 80% were seen once. Sequencing was carried out using peripheral blood. This TCR came from a human donor in a cohort sampled during active COVID-19.

This chain's CDR3 is CASSKEWQGQSEQYF. CDR3 coding DNA: TGTGCCAGCAGCAAAGAATGGCAGGGGCAGAGCGAGCAGTACTTC. The V gene is TRBV21-1, the J gene TRBJ2-7; TRBD1, the D gene given by the table, was not confirmed from the DNA. TRBV21-1 is tagged as a pseudogene. There are 15 residues in the CDR3.